Presented here are 26 T cell receptor beta chains from one specimen sequenced in a study of response to subunit inactivated influenza vaccine. TCRdb fed the RT-PCR reads into MiXCR, producing one record per CDR3 protein. The sample lists roughly 170,000 distinct CDR3 sequences, nearly 9.5% occurring once. The starting material was non-naive T cells sorted from PBMCs, obtained on the day of vaccination. All receptors come from a man aged 50-59 years who received an inactivated influenza vaccine.

This clonotype was counted a few times. The chain recombines TRBV5-1 with TRBJ2-1, with 9 bases that match TRBD2. The trim removed 4 bases at V and 5 bases at J, leaving 10 bases unmatched. Germline CDR1 is SGHRS and CDR2 is YFSETQ. CDR3 length: 16 amino acids. The CDR3 coding sequence is TGCGCCAGCAGCCTGCGTGTTAGCGGGGGACACAATGAGCAGTTCTTC. Protein: CASSLRVSGGHNEQFF.

The chain carries TRBV2 and TRBJ2-5; weak D call: TRBD1 (5 bases). Germline V CDR1 and CDR2: SNHLY, FYNNEI. The CDR3 totals 14 residues. Trimming shortened V by 7 bases and J by 5 bases, and 17 bases separated the two germline ends. CDR3 loop: CASKTVTVWETQYF. The CDR3 DNA follows: TGTGCCAGCAAGACAGTTACGGTTTGGGAGACCCAGTACTTC.

The J gene is TRBJ2-1, the V gene TRBV20-1, with TRBD2 matching 9 bases. V dropped 0 bases and J dropped 9; count of bases not matched to a gene: 9. The CDR3 runs 15 residues. The germline V gene has CDR1 DFQATT and CDR2 SNEGSKA (reference sequence). In DNA, the CDR3 is TGCAGTGCTAGAGAACCGGGACTAGCTATCAGTGAGCAGTTCTTC. This codes for CSAREPGLAISEQFF.

This rearrangement joins TRBV6-1 to TRBJ2-1, with a tentative D call TRBD2 (7 bases). The CDR3 spans 16 residues. Germline loops: CDR1 MNHNS, CDR2 SASEGT. The V end lost 6 bases, the J end lost 10 bases, and 25 bases lay between the germline ends. The CDR3 is CASSRGTPRGGVEQFF. The DNA of the CDR3 is TGTGCCAGCAGCCGTGGGACCCCAAGGGGGGGGGTAGAGCAGTTCTTC.

The chain combines TRBV19 with TRBJ1-5; D remains ambiguous. CDR1 and CDR2 from the germline V gene are LNHDA and SQIVND (reference sequence). The CDR3 has 14 amino acids. V lost 6 bases and J 0 bases, leaving 9 bases between the germline ends. The CDR3 sequence is CASRGGYSNQPQHF. The CDR3 DNA is TGTGCCAGTAGAGGCGGGTATAGCAATCAGCCCCAGCATTTT.

This clonotype was seen a few times. The chain carries TRBV7-3 and TRBJ2-1, with 14 bases lining up with TRBD2. The ends lost 0 bases at V and 8 bases at J; junction bases unmatched: 0. The CDR3 consists of 15 residues. Germline CDR1 SGHTA, CDR2 FQGTGA. The CDR3 DNA is TGTGCCAGCAGCTTAACGGGACTAGCGGGAGATGAGCAGTTCTTC. Translating it yields CASSLTGLAGDEQFF.

This clonotype was seen more than once but under ten times. The rearrangement uses TRBV4-3 and TRBJ2-3; 12 bases map to TRBD2. The CDR3 is made up of 16 amino acids. In germline, CDR1 is LGHNA, CDR2 YSLEER. Germline trimming cut 2 bases from V and 2 bases from J; bases unmatched to any gene: 2. The CDR3 sequence is CASSQLAGGATDTQYF. The DNA of the CDR3 is TGCGCCAGCAGCCAACTAGCGGGGGGGGCCACAGATACGCAGTATTTT.

Only a few counts were recorded for this clonotype. The chain has TRBV3-1 and TRBJ2-7; 9 bases align to TRBD2. V lost 5 bases and J lost 4; bases outside the gene matches: 6. The CDR3 consists of 14 residues. Germline V gene data show CDR1 as LGHDT and CDR2 as YNNKEL (reference sequence). CDR3 bases: TGTGCCAGCAGCATACATAGCGGGAGTTACGAGCAGTACTTC. Amino acids: CASSIHSGSYEQYF.

The chain employs TRBV20-1 and TRBJ2-2; weak D call: TRBD2 (6 bases). Germline V gene lookup returns CDR1 DFQATT and CDR2 SNEGSKA (reference sequence). The CDR3 runs to 15 residues. Trimming removed 3 bases at V and 1 base at J, with 12 bases between. In DNA, the CDR3 is TGCAGTGCTAGGAGTAGCGGCGGGAACACCGGGGAGCTGTTTTTT. Amino acid sequence: CSARSSGGNTGELFF.

The chain joins TRBV7-6 to TRBJ2-7; D not certain. V gave up 5 bases and J gave up 4 bases, with 12 bases separating them. The CDR3 loop spans 13 amino acids. Germline CDR1 SGHVS, CDR2 FNYEAQ. DNA of the CDR3: TGTGCCAGCAGCCGCGACGGCGGTTACGAGCAGTACTTC. Translated, it gives CASSRDGGYEQYF.

This clonotype was seen a few times. This chain links TRBV28 with TRBJ2-7, with D perhaps matching TRBD1 (5 bases). CDR1 is MDHEN and CDR2 is SYDVKM in the germline V gene. The V end was cut by 3 bases, the J end by 4 bases, with 10 bases between. CDR3 length: 13 residues. The CDR3 DNA sequence: TGTGCCAGCAGTTTTAGGGGTCGATACGAGCAGTACTTC. As protein: CASSFRGRYEQYF.

A few counts support this clonotype. This chain connects TRBV18 to TRBJ2-7, with a weak D call TRBD2 (6 bases). Trimming cost V 4 bases and J 6 bases, with 10 bases left between them. The CDR3 sequence is 12 residues long. In germline, CDR1 is KGHSH, CDR2 LQKENI. The CDR3 DNA sequence: TGTGCCAGCTCACTGCGGGGAGGCGAGCAGTACTTC. Protein product: CASSLRGGEQYF.

This clonotype has more than one count but fewer than ten. The chain links TRBV6-1 to TRBJ1-1, with TRBD1 as a possible D gene (5 bases). This CDR3 region has 11 residues. Germline V gene lookup returns CDR1 MNHNS and CDR2 SASEGT. V was pared by 5 bases and J by 10 bases, with 11 bases between. Written as DNA, the CDR3 is TGTGCCAGCAGTCAAGGGGTGGGAGCTTTCTTT. Its protein is CASSQGVGAFF.

In its sample, this clonotype was seen a few times. This sequence joins TRBV7-8 and TRBJ2-7; 11 bases agree with TRBD1. This CDR3 spans 13 amino acids. Germline CDR1 reads SGHVS; CDR2 reads FQNEAQ. V lost 5 bases, J lost 7 bases, and 4 bases stayed unmatched. The DNA of the CDR3 is TGTGCCAGCAGCCCGGGACAGGGGGTTGAGCAGTACTTC. Protein: CASSPGQGVEQYF.

This clonotype was found a few times. This chain connects TRBV4-1 to TRBJ1-2; a possible D gene is TRBD1 (5 bases). The CDR3 loop spans 13 amino acids. Germline V gene data show CDR1 as MGHRA and CDR2 as YSYEKL. The V gene lost 1 base and the J gene lost 4 bases, with 7 bases spanning the gap. CDR3 coding DNA: TGCGCCAGCAGCCAAGCCGACAGCTATGGCTACACCTTC. Encoded protein: CASSQADSYGYTF.

This clonotype was detected only a few times. The chain couples TRBV2 to TRBJ1-2, with unresolved D. Germline V gene sequence: CDR1 SNHLY, CDR2 FYNNEI. The CDR3 extends over 14 amino acids. Trimming removed 6 bases from V and 0 bases from J, with 11 bases in between. In DNA form, the CDR3 reads TGTGCCAGCAGCCCGAACCTTTCTAACTATGGCTACACCTTC. It encodes CASSPNLSNYGYTF.

Comment on this clonotype: A single base separates this from a much larger clone, so it may be a read error. The chain recombines TRBV20-1 with TRBJ2-3, with TRBD2 identical over 8 bases. Germline V gives CDR1 DFQATT, CDR2 SNEGSKA (reference sequence). This CDR3 comprises 15 residues. V gave up 6 bases and J gave up 2 bases; unmatched junction bases: 10. The CDR3 protein is CSALPETSVTDTQYF. CDR3 bases: TGCAGTGCCCTACCCGAGACTAGCGTCACAGATACGCAGTATTTT.

This clonotype was observed many times. The rearrangement links TRBV29-1 to TRBJ2-5; TRBD1 is a possible D gene (7 bases). The CDR3 runs to 13 residues. Trimming cost V 7 bases and J 2 bases, with 14 bases left between them. Germline V gives CDR1 SQVTM, CDR2 ANQGSEA. The CDR3, as DNA: TGCAGCGCAGCCGGGGGACAGCAAGAGACCCAGTACTTC. Translating it yields CSAAGGQQETQYF.

The rearrangement uses TRBV20-1 and TRBJ2-5; 8 nucleotides line up with TRBD2. Trimming removed 5 bases from V and 3 bases from J; junction bases left unmatched: 14. CDR3 length: 16 residues. Germline V gene lookup returns CDR1 DFQATT and CDR2 SNEGSKA (reference sequence). CDR3 nucleotide sequence: TGCAGTGCTCGTACCATTTTAGCGGGGTCAAAAGAGACCCAGTACTTC. Amino acid sequence: CSARTILAGSKETQYF.

This clonotype occurred a few times. The chain carries TRBV10-3 and TRBJ2-5, with 7 bases aligning to TRBD1. This CDR3 contains 14 residues. Germline CDR1 and CDR2: ENHRY and SYGVKD. Trimming removed 3 bases from V and 5 bases from J; junction bases left unmatched: 6. CDR3 sequence reads: CAISDDRESETQYF. The CDR3 bases are TGTGCCATCAGTGACGACAGGGAGAGTGAGACCCAGTACTTC.

There are a few counts of this clonotype. This rearrangement joins TRBV13 to TRBJ2-2, with 7 bases matching TRBD1. From germline, CDR1 is PRHDT and CDR2 FYEKMQ (reference sequence). The CDR3 contains 16 residues. Trimming removed 3 bases from V and 3 bases from J; junction bases left unmatched: 7. CDR3 sequence (DNA): TGTGCCAGCAGCTTTCAAAAGGGGGCGTACACCGGGGAGCTGTTTTTT. Translation: CASSFQKGAYTGELFF.

The chain has TRBV2 and TRBJ2-7; no firm D call. Germline V CDR1 and CDR2: SNHLY, FYNNEI. The germline V and J ends were trimmed by 1 base and 6 bases, with 4 bases remaining between them. The CDR3 is 11 amino acids. Written as DNA, the CDR3 is TGTGCCAGCAGTGAAGGTGGCGAGCAGTACTTC. This translates into CASSEGGEQYF.

Concerning this clonotype itself: Given a much more abundant clone one base away, this may be a read error. The V call is TRBV28, the J call TRBJ1-5; no clear D. This CDR3 has 13 residues. Looked up from germline, CDR1 is MDHEN and CDR2 is SYDVKM. The CDR3 DNA follows: TGTGCCAGCCACAGAGATAGCAATCCGCCCCAGCATTTT. Amino acids: CASHRDSNPPQHF.

At least ten counts were recorded for this clonotype. V is TRBV20-1 and J is TRBJ2-1; 11 bases fit TRBD2. The CDR3 spans 16 residues. The V gene's germline CDR1 is DFQATT and CDR2 SNEGSKA (reference sequence). J gave up 5 bases and V 0 bases, and 6 bases lay outside the gene matches. The CDR3 loop is CSARDILAGEHNEQFF. CDR3 DNA: TGCAGTGCTAGAGATATACTAGCGGGAGAGCACAATGAGCAGTTCTTC.

This clonotype came up many times. This chain connects TRBV20-1 to TRBJ1-6; D uncertain. Trimming removed 1 base from V and 9 bases from J, with 19 bases in between. The CDR3 has 16 residues. Germline V gives CDR1 DFQATT, CDR2 SNEGSKA (reference sequence). The CDR3 protein is CSARGFLGLTLSPLHF. Written as DNA, the CDR3 is TGCAGTGCTAGAGGGTTCCTCGGGCTAACTCTTTCACCCCTCCACTTT.

This clonotype was seen repeatedly, ten times or more. V gene TRBV12-3 or TRBV12-4 combines with J gene TRBJ1-1; 9 bases are a match to TRBD1. The length of the CDR3 is 13 residues. The ends lost 5 bases at V and 7 bases at J; junction bases unmatched: 5. CDR3 protein: CASSTGGGGEAFF. Written as DNA, the CDR3 is TGTGCCAGCAGTACAGGGGGCGGGGGTGAAGCTTTCTTT.